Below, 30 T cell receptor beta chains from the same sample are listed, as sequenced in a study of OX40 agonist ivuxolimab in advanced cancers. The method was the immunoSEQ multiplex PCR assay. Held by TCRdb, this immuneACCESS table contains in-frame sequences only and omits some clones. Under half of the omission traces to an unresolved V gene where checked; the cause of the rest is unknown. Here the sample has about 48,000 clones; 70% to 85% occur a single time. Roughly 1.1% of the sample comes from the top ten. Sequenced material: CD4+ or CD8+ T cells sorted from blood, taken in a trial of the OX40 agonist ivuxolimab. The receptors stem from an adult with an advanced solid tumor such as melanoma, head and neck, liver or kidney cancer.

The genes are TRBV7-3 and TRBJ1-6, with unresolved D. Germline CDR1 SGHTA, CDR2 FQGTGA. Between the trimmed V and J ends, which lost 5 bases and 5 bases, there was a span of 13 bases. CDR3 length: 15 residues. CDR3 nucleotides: TGTGCCAGCAGCAGATCAGCACAGAATAATTCACCCCTCCACTTT. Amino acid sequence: CASSRSAQNNSPLHF.

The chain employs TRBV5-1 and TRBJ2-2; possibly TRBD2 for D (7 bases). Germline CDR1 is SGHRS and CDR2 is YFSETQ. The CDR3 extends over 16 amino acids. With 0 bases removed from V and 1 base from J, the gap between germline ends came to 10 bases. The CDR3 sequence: CASSLAGGRNTGELFF. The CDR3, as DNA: TGCGCCAGCAGCTTGGCGGGGGGCCGGAACACCGGGGAGCTGTTTTTT.

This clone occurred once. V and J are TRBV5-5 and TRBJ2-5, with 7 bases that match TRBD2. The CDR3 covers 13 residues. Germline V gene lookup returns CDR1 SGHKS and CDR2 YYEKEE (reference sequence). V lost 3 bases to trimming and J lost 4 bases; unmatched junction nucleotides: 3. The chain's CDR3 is CASSSWGGETQYF. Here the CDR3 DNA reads TGTGCCAGCAGCTCGTGGGGGGGAGAGACCCAGTACTTC.

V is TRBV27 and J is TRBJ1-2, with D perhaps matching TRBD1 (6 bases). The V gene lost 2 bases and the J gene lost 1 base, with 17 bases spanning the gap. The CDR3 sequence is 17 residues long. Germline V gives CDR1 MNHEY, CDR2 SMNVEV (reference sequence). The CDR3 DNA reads TGTGCCAGCAGTTTAGGATTAGGACAGAGTTTTAACTATGGCTACACCTTC. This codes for CASSLGLGQSFNYGYTF.

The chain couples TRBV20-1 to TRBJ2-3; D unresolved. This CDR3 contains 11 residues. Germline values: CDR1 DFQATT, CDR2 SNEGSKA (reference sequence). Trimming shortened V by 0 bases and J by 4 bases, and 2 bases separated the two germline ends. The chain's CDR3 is CSARDPDTQYF. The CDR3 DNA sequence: TGCAGTGCTAGAGACCCAGATACGCAGTATTTT.

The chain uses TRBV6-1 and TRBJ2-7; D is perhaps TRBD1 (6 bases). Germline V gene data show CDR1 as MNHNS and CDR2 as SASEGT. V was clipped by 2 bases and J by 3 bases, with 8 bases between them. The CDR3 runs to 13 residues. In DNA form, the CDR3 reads TGTGCCAGCAGTGAATGGGACAACTACGAGCAGTACTTC. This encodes CASSEWDNYEQYF.

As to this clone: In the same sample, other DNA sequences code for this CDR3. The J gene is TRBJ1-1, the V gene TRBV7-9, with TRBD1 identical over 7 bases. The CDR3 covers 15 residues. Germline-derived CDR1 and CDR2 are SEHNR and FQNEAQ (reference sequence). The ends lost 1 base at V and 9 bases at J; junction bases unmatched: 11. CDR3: CASSLGVGTDTKAFF. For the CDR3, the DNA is TGTGCCAGCAGCTTAGGGGTCGGGACAGATACGAAAGCTTTCTTT. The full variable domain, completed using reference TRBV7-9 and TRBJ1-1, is DTGVSQNPRHKITKRGQNVTFRCDPISEHNRLYWYRQTLGQGPEFLTYFQNEAQLEKSRLLSDRFSAERPKGSFSTLEIQRTEQGDSAMYLCASSLGVGTDTKAFFGQGTRLTVV.

CDR3 sequence (DNA): TGTGCCAGCACCCAGGGGGGGAGCGGTAAATCAGGCTACACCTTC. This sequence encodes CASTQGGSGKSGYTF. The J gene is TRBJ1-2, the V gene TRBV7-2, with TRBD1 identical over 7 bases. Unmatched junction bases numbered 16, after V lost 7 bases and J lost 8 bases. The CDR3 is 15 amino acids. Germline V gives CDR1 SGHTA, CDR2 FQGNSA.

The CDR3, as DNA: TGTGCCAGCAGACCTAGAGAGTCCAGGGAGCAGTACTTC. It specifies CASRPRESREQYF. J is TRBJ2-5 and V is TRBV6-6; D may match TRBD1 or TRBD2 (5 bases each). This CDR3 is built from 13 residues. Trimming removed 6 bases at V and 11 bases at J, with 19 bases between. Germline assignment: CDR1 MNHNY and CDR2 SVGAGI (reference sequence).

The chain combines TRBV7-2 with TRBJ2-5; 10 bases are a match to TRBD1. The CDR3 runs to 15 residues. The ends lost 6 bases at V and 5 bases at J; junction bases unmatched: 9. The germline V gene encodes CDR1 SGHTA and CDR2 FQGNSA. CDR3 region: CASSSHSTGGETQYF. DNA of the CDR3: TGTGCCAGCAGTTCGCACTCGACAGGGGGCGAGACCCAGTACTTC.

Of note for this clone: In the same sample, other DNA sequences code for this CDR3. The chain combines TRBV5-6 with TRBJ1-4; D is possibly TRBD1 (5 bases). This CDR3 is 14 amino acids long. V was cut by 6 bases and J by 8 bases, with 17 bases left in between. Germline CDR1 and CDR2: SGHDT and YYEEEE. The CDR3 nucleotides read TGTGCCAGCACCGAGGGAGGGGTTAACGAAAAACTGTTTTTT. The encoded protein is CASTEGGVNEKLFF.

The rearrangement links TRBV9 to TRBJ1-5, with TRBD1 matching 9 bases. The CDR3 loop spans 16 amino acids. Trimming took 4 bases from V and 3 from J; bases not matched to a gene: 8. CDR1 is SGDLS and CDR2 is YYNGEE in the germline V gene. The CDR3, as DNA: TGTGCCAGCAGCCCCGGAACAGGGGGCCTCAATCAGCCCCAGCATTTT. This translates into CASSPGTGGLNQPQHF. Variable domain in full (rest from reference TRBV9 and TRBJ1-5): DSGVTQTPKHLITATGQRVTLRCSPRSGDLSVYWYQQSLDQGLQFLIQYYNGEERAKGNILERFSAQQFPDLHSELNLSSLELGDSALYFCASSPGTGGLNQPQHFGDGTRLSIL.

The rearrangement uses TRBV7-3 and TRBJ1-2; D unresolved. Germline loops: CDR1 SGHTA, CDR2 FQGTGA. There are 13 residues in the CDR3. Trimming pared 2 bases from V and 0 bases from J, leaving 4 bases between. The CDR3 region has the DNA TGTGCCAGCAGCTTAGGGACTAACTATGGCTACACCTTC. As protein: CASSLGTNYGYTF.

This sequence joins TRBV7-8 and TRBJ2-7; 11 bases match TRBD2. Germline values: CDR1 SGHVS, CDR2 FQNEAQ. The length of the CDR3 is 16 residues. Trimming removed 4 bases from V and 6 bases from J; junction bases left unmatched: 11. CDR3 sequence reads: CASSSISGRAGFEQYF. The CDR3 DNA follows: TGTGCCAGCAGCTCCATTAGCGGGAGGGCCGGCTTCGAGCAGTACTTC.

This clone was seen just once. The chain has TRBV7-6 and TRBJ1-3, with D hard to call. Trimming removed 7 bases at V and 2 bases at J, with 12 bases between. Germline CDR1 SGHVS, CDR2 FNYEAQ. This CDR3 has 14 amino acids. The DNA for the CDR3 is TGTGCCAGCAAAGTGAGTCTCACTGGAAACACCATATATTTT. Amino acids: CASKVSLTGNTIYF.

The CDR3 bases are TGCGCCAGCAGCCAAGACAAACTCGGGCCCCAGCATTTT. Protein sequence: CASSQDKLGPQHF. The genes are TRBV4-3 and TRBJ1-5; D uncertain. Trimming removed 0 bases from V and 9 bases from J, with 9 bases in between. This CDR3 has 13 residues. Germline V gene data show CDR1 as LGHNA and CDR2 as YSLEER.

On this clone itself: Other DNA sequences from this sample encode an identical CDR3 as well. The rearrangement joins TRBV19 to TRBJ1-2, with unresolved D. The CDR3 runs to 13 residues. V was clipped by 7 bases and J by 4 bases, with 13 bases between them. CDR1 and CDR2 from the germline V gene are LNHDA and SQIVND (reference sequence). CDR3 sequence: CASTRGGGYGYTF. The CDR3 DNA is TGTGCCAGTACCCGTGGTGGTGGCTATGGCTACACCTTC.

Here the CDR3 reads CASSVLGTGGYEQYF. The CDR3 DNA reads as TGTGCCAGCAGTGTCCTGGGGACAGGGGGTTACGAGCAGTACTTC. The chain recombines TRBV6-4 with TRBJ2-7, with 11 positions matching TRBD1. The CDR3 extends over 15 amino acids. Trimming at V came to 4 bases and at J to 4 bases, leaving 6 bases not matched to a gene. Germline V gene data show CDR1 as MRHNA and CDR2 as SNTAGT.

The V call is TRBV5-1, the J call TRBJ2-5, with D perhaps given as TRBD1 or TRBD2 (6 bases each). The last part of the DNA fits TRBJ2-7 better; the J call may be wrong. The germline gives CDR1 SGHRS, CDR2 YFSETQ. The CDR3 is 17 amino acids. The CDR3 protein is CASSSQVGRGPSYEQYF. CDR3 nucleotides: TGCGCCAGCAGCTCCCAAGTTGGTCGGGGGCCTTCCTACGAGCAGTACTTC.

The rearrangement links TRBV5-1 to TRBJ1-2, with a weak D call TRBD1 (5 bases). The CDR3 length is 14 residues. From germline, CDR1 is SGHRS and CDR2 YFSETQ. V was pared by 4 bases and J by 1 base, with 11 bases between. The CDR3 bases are TGCGCCAGCAGCACCGGGACCCTTAACTATGGCTACACCTTC. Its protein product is CASSTGTLNYGYTF.

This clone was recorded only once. CDR3 nucleotides: TGTGCCAGCAGTTTATGGCGGGGGAGCTCCTACAATGAGCAGTTCTTC. The encoded protein is CASSLWRGSSYNEQFF. The chain has TRBV27 and TRBJ2-1; 7 positions agree with TRBD2. The V gene end was trimmed by 1 base and the J gene end by 0 bases; junction bases not matched to a gene: 3. CDR1 MNHEY and CDR2 SMNVEV come from the germline V gene (reference sequence). This CDR3 is built from 16 residues.

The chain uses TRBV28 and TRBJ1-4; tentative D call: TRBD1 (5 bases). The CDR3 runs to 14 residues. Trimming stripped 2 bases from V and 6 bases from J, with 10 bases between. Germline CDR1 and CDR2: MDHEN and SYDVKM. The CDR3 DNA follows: TGTGCCAGCAGTTTAGGGGGTGTTGATGAAAAACTGTTTTTT. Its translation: CASSLGGVDEKLFF. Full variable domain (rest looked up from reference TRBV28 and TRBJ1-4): DVKVTQSSRYLVKRTGEKVFLECVQDMDHENMFWYRQDPGLGLRLIYFSYDVKMKEKGDIPEGYSVSREKKERFSLILESASTNQTSMYLCASSLGGVDEKLFFGSGTQLSVL.

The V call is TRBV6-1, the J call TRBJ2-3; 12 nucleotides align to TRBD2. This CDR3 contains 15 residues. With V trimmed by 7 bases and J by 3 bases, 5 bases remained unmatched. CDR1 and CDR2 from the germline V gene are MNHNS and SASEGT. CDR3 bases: TGTGCCAGCACCTCTAGCGGGGGGGGAACAGATACGCAGTATTTT. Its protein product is CASTSSGGGTDTQYF.

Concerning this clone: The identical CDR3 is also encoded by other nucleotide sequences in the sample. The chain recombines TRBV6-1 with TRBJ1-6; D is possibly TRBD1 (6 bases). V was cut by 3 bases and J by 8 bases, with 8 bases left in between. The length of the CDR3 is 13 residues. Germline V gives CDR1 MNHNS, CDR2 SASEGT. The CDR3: CASSEGADSPLHF. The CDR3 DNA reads TGTGCCAGCAGTGAGGGGGCTGATTCACCCCTCCACTTT.

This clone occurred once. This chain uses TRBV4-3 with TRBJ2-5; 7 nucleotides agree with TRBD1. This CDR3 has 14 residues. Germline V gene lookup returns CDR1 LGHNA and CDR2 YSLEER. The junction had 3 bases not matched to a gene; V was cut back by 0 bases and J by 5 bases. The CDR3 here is CASSQDRGPETQYF. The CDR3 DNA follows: TGCGCCAGCAGCCAAGATAGGGGGCCTGAGACCCAGTACTTC.

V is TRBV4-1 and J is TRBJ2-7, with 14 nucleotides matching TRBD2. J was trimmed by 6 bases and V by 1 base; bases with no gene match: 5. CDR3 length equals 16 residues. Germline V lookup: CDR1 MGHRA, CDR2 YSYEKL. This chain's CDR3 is CASSQGLAGGRGEQYF. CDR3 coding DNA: TGCGCCAGCAGCCAAGGACTAGCGGGGGGGCGTGGCGAGCAGTACTTC.

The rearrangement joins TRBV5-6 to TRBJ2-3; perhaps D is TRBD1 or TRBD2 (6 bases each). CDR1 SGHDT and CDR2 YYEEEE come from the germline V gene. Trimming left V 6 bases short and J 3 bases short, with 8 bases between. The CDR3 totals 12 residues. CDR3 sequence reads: CASTGATDTQYF. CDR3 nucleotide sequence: TGTGCCAGCACGGGGGCGACAGATACGCAGTATTTT.

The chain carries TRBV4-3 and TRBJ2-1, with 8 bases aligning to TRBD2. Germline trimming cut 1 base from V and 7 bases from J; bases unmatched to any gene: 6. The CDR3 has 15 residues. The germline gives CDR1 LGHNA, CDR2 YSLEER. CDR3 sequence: CASSQVGGAENEQFF. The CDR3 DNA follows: TGCGCCAGCAGCCAAGTCGGGGGGGCCGAGAATGAGCAGTTCTTC.

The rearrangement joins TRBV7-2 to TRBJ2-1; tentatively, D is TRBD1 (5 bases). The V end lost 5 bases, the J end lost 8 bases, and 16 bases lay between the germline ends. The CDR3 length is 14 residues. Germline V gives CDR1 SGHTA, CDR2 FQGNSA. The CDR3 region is CASSVQYDSDEQFF. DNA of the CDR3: TGTGCCAGCAGCGTTCAATACGACAGCGATGAGCAGTTCTTC.

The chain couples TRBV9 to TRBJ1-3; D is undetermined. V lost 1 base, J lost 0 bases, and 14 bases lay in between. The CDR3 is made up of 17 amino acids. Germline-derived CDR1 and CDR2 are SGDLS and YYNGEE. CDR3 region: CASSVSLGGLSGNTIYF. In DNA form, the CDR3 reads TGTGCCAGCAGCGTATCCCTTGGCGGACTCTCTGGAAACACCATATATTTT.